This TCR beta chain was sequenced during a study of Ad26.COV2.S vaccination and SARS-CoV-2 variants. The treatment: around 19 received Ad26.COV2.S at low or high dose, single or two shots; several received placebo; per-sample allocation not given. It was on day 63 after the first vaccine or placebo injection that samples were taken. The CDR3 contains 14 residues. V lost 4 bases, J lost 2 bases, and 12 bases lay in between. Per the germline V gene, CDR1 is MNHEY and CDR2 is SMNVEV (reference sequence). Profiling relied on immunoSEQ multiplex PCR, and the TCRdb table lists in-frame clones only, not all of them. The sample has roughly 350,000 clones, roughly 90% seen once.

The chain links TRBV27 to TRBJ2-7; D is undetermined. This specimen consisted of peripheral blood, obtained in a trial of Ad26.COV2.S vaccine versus placebo. The receptor comes from a person between 18 and 60 years old who received the Ad26.COV2.S COVID-19 vaccine or a placebo. The CDR3, as DNA: TGTGCCAGCAGTTGGGCATCCCCTGCCTACGAGCAGTACTTC. Translation gives CASSWASPAYEQYF.